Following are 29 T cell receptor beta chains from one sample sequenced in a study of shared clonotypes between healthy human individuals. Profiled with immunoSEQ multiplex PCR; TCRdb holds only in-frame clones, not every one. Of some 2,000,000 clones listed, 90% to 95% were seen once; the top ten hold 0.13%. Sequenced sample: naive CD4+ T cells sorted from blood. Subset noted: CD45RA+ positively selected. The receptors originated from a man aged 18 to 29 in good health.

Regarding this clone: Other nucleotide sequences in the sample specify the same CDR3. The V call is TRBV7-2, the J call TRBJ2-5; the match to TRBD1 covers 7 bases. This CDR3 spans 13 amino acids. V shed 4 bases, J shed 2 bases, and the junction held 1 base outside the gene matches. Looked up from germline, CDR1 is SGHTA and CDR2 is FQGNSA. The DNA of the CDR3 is TGTGCCAGCAGCTGGACAGGACAAGAGACCCAGTACTTC. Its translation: CASSWTGQETQYF.

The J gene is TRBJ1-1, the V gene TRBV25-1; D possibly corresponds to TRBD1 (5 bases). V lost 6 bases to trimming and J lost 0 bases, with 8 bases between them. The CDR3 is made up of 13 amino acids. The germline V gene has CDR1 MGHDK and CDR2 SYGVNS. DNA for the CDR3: TGTGCCAGCAGGGACACAATGAACACTGAAGCTTTCTTT. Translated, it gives CASRDTMNTEAFF. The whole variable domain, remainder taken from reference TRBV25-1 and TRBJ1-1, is EADIYQTPRYLVIGTGKKITLECSQTMGHDKMYWYQQDPGMELHLIHYSYGVNSTEKGDLSSESTVSRIRTEHFPLTLESARPSHTSQYLCASRDTMNTEAFFGQGTRLTVV.

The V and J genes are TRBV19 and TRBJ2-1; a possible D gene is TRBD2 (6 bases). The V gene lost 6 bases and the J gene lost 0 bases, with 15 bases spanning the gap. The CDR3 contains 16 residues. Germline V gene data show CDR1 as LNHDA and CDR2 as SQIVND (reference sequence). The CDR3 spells CASSQPGLSSYNEQFF. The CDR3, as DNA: TGTGCCAGTAGCCAGCCGGGACTCAGCTCCTACAATGAGCAGTTCTTC.

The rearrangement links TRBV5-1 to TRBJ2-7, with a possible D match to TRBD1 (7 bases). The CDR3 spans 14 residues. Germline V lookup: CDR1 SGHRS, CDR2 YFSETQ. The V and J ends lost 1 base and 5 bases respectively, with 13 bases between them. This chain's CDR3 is CASSLTGEEHEQYF. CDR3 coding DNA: TGCGCCAGCAGCTTGACAGGGGAGGAGCACGAGCAGTACTTC.

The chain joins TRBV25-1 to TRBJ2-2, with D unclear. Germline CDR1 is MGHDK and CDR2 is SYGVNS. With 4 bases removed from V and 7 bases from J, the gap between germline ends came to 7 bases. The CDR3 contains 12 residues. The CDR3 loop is CASSAVFGELFF. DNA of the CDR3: TGTGCCAGCAGTGCGGTATTCGGGGAGCTGTTTTTT.

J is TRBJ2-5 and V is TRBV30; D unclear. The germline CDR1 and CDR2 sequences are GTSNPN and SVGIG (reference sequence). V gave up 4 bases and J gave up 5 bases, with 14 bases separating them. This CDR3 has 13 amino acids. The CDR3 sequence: CAWMGGVRETQYF. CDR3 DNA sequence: TGTGCCTGGATGGGTGGGGTCAGGGAGACCCAGTACTTC.

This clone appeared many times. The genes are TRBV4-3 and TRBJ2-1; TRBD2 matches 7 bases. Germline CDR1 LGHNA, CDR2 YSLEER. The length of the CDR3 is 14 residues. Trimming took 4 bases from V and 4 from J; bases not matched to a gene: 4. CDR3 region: CASSPTGGYNEQFF. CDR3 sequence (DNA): TGCGCCAGCAGCCCTACGGGAGGATACAATGAGCAGTTCTTC.

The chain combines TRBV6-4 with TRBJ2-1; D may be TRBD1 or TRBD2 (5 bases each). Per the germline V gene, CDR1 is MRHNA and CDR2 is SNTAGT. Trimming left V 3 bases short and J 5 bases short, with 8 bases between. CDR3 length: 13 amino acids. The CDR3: CASSEGTNNEQFF. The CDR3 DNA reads TGTGCCAGCAGTGAAGGGACCAACAATGAGCAGTTCTTC.

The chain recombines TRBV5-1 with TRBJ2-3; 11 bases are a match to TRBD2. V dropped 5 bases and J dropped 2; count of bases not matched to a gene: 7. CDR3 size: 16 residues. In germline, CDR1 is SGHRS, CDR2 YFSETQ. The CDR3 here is CASREGTSGATDTQYF. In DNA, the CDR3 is TGCGCCAGCAGGGAAGGGACTAGCGGAGCCACAGATACGCAGTATTTT.

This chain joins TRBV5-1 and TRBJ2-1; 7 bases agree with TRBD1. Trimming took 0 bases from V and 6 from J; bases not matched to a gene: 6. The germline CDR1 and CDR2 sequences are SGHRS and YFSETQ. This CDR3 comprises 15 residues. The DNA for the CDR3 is TGCGCCAGCAGCTTGGCCGTGGCAGGGGGCAATGAGCAGTTCTTC. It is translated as CASSLAVAGGNEQFF.

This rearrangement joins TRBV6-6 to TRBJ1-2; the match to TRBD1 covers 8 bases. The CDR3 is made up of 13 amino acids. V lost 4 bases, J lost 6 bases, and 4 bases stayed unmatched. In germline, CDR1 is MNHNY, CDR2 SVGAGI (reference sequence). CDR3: CASSSRTGHGYTF. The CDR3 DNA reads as TGTGCCAGCAGTTCGAGGACAGGGCATGGCTACACCTTC.

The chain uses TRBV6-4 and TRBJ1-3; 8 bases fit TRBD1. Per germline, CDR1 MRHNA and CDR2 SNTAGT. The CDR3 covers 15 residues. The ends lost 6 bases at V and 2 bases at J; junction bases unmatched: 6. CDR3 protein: CASSPPTGAGNTIYF. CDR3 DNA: TGTGCCAGCAGCCCACCGACAGGGGCTGGAAACACCATATATTTT.

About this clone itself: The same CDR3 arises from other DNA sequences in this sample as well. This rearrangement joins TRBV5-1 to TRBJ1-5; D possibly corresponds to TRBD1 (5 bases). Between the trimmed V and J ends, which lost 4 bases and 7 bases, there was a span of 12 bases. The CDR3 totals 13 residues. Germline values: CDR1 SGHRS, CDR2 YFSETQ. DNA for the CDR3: TGCGCCAGCAGCCTAGATGAGGGGCAGCCCCAGCATTTT. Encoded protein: CASSLDEGQPQHF.

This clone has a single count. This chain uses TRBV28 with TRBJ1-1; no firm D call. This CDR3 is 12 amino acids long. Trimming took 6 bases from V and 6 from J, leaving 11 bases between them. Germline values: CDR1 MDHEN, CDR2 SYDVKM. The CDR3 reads CASSQMPAEAFF. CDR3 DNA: TGTGCCAGCAGCCAGATGCCCGCTGAAGCTTTCTTT.

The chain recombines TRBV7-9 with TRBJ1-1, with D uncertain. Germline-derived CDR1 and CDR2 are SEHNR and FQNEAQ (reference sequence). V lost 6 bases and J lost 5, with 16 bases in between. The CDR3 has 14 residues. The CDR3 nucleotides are TGTGCCAGCAGACGTGCCGGAGGAGGGACTGAAGCTTTCTTT. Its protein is CASRRAGGGTEAFF. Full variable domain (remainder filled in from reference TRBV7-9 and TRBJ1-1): DTGVSQNPRHKITKRGQNVTFRCDPISEHNRLYWYRQTLGQGPEFLTYFQNEAQLEKSRLLSDRFSAERPKGSFSTLEIQRTEQGDSAMYLCASRRAGGGTEAFFGQGTRLTVV.

CDR3 DNA sequence: TGCAGCGTTGAAGATCGCGGGGGGGCCAAATACAATGAGCAGTTCTTC. This sequence encodes CSVEDRGGAKYNEQFF. V gene TRBV29-1 combines with J gene TRBJ2-1, with 9 bases fitting TRBD2. This CDR3 contains 16 residues. Germline CDR1 reads SQVTM; CDR2 reads ANQGSEA. V lost 0 bases, J lost 4 bases, and 7 bases stayed unmatched.

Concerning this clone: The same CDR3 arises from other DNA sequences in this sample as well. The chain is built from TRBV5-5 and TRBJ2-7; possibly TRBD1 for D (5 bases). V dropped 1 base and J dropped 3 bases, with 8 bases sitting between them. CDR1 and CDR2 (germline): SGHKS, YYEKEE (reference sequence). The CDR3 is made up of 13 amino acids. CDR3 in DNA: TGTGCCAGCAGCTTGTCAGGGAACTACGAGCAGTACTTC. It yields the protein CASSLSGNYEQYF.

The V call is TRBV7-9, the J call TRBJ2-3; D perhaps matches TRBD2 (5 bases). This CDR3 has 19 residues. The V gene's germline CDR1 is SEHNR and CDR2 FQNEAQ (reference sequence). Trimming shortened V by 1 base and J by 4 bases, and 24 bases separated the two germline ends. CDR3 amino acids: CASSLVRGPGRKEADTQYF. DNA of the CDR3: TGTGCCAGCAGCTTAGTCCGAGGGCCGGGCCGCAAGGAAGCAGATACGCAGTATTTT.

The CDR3, as DNA: TGTGCCACCTCCACTAGCGGGGAAGGAGGTGAGCAGTTCTTC. Its translation is CATSTSGEGGEQFF. The gene calls are TRBV10-3 and TRBJ2-1; 10 nucleotides align to TRBD2. The CDR3 is made up of 14 amino acids. V shed 10 bases, J shed 9 bases, and the junction held 12 bases outside the gene matches. Germline V gives CDR1 ENHRY, CDR2 SYGVKD.

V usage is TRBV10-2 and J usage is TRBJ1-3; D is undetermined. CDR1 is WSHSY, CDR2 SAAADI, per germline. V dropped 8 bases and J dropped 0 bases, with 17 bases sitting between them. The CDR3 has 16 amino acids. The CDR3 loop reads CASLSPILDSGNTIYF. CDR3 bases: TGCGCCAGCCTTAGCCCCATTCTAGACTCTGGAAACACCATATATTTT.

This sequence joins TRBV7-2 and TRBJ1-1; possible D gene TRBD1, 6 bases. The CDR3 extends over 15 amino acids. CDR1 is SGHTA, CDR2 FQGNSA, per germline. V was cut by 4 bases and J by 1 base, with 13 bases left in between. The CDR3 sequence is CASSSGGVGNTEAFF. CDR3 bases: TGTGCCAGCAGCTCCGGGGGCGTGGGGAACACTGAAGCTTTCTTT.

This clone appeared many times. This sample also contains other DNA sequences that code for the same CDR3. DNA of the CDR3: TGTGCCTGGAGTGCCGAAGTGGTCACCCTCCACTTT. Translating gives CAWSAEVVTLHF. This chain joins TRBV30 and TRBJ1-6; D not certain. The CDR3 loop spans 12 amino acids. Looked up from germline, CDR1 is GTSNPN and CDR2 is SVGIG (reference sequence). Trimming shortened V by 1 base and J by 14 bases, and 12 bases separated the two germline ends.

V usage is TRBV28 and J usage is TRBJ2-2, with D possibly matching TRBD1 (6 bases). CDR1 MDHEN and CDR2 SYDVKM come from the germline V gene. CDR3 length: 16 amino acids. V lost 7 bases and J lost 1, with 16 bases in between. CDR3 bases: TGTGCCAGCATCGCGACAGGACACAAGAACACCGGGGAGCTGTTTTTT. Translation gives CASIATGHKNTGELFF.

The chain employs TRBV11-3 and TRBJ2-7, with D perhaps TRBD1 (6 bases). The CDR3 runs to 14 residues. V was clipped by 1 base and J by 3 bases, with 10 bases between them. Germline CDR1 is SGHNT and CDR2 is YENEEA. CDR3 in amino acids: CASSLGEQGYEQYF. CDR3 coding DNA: TGTGCCAGCAGCTTAGGCGAACAGGGCTACGAGCAGTACTTC.

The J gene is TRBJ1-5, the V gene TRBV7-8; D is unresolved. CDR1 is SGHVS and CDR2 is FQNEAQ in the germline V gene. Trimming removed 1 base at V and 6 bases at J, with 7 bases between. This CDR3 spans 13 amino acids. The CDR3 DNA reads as TGTGCCAGCAGCTTAGACAGTGTTCAGCCCCAGCATTTT. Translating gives CASSLDSVQPQHF.

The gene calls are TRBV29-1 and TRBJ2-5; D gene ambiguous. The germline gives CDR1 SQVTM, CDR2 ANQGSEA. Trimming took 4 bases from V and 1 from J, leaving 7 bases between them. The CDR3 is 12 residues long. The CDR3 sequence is CSVVESQETQYF. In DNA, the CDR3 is TGCAGCGTTGTCGAAAGCCAAGAGACCCAGTACTTC.

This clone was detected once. The CDR3 DNA is TGTGCCAGCAGTTTCTCTGGACAGGGGAGAGAGACCCAGTACTTC. It yields the protein CASSFSGQGRETQYF. The chain recombines TRBV27 with TRBJ2-5; 9 nucleotides align to TRBD1. CDR1 is MNHEY and CDR2 is SMNVEV in the germline V gene (reference sequence). V was pared by 3 bases and J by 4 bases, with 6 bases of the junction left unmatched. This CDR3 has 15 amino acids.

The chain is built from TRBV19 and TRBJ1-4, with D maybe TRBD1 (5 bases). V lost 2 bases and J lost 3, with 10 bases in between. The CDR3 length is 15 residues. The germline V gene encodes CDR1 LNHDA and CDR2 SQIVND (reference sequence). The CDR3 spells CASSIQQAPNEKLFF. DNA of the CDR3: TGTGCCAGTAGTATACAACAGGCCCCTAATGAAAAACTGTTTTTT.

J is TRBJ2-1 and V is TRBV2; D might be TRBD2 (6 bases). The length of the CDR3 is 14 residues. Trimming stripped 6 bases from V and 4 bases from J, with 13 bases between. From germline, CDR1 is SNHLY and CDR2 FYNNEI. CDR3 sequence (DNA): TGTGCCAGCAGATCCGGGACTTCTTACAATGAGCAGTTCTTC. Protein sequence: CASRSGTSYNEQFF.